This T cell receptor beta chain derives from a study of T cells in Graves' hyperthyroidism and ophthalmopathy (dated by TCRdb to the late 2010s). Regarding the complete study: To identify distinguishing TCR V-J signatures, a discovery cohort of about 95 patients was used, comprising 43 with Graves' ophthalmopathy and around 60 with stable Graves' hyperthyroidism. An independent validation cohort of under 20 hyperthyroidism patients and 15 or so patients who later progressed to ophthalmopathy tested prospective prediction of ophthalmopathy. The 90 to 100 discovery patients were randomly divided into training and test sets at a 7:3 ratio. In addition, the study compared T-cell repertoires in thyroid tissue and in blood from six Graves' hyperthyroidism patients. After sampling, hyperthyroidism patients received methimazole starting at 30 mg daily, and ophthalmopathy patients received high-dose intravenous methylprednisolone. TCR Vbeta CDR3 sequencing of 135 peripheral blood samples (43 ophthalmopathy, about 80 hyperthyroidism and roughly 17 progressor patients) is reported in the paper. Study-wide conclusions, independent of this receptor: During validation, the model predicted progression to ophthalmopathy a median of around 6 months ahead of onset, with approximately 71% sensitivity and 72.22% specificity. A model built on a 13 V-J signature distinguished ophthalmopathy from stable hyperthyroidism, reaching roughly 88% sensitivity and about 81% specificity in cross-validation and 80%/75% in testing. Blood samples also contained most of the expanded thyroid clonotypes (frequency above 0.001), which suggests that blood repertoires may reflect thyroid immune responses. No statistical method was used to set the sample size in advance, and investigators knew the group allocation.

This clonotype came up many times. The antigen this receptor binds is unknown. No clone much larger than this one lies a single base away; base qualities are absent. Graves' hyperthyroidism was defined as stable when no progression to ophthalmopathy occurred over 18 months of follow-up. Hyperthyroidism patients were newly diagnosed, with disease duration under 2 months, and aged 18 to 65 years. Patients with uncontrolled infections, other autoimmune diseases, pregnancy or lactation were excluded. Diagnoses were based on clinical symptoms, serum thyroxine and TRAb, thyroid ultrasound and orbital computed tomography. Trizol reagent was used to extract total RNA, and RNA quality was then checked on an Agilent 2100 Bioanalyzer. According to the germline V gene (reference sequence), CDR1 reads MNHNY and CDR2 reads SVGAGI. Cut back by 2 bases and 3 bases, the V and J ends lie 4 bases apart. The CDR3 measures 12 amino acids from cysteine to phenylalanine. Solely the CDR3 DNA is kept, with 36 bases framed from the first base.

TCR beta CDR3 regions were amplified from RNA transcripts. For the first round of RT-PCR on the TCR CDR3, the HTBI primer set was used together with the Qiagen OneStep RT-PCR kit. Libraries were constructed in a second round of multiplex PCR, after which size selection and purification were performed. Libraries were sequenced paired-end with 100 bp reads on an Illumina HiSeq2000. From the authors' description of their analysis: Raw data were processed with SOAPnuke, discarding reads with adapters, uncalled bases, mean Phred below 15, or no exact constant-primer or identifier match. COPE v1.2.5 was used to merge high-quality paired reads, and clonotypes were defined as unique nucleotide sequences. MiTCR v1.1 was used to align the clonotypes against IMGT TRBV, TRBD and TRBJ reference segments. Only V-J combinations with frequency above 0.0001, covering about 99% of repertoires, were analysed. The TCS score was defined as the ratio of F50 (clonal expansion) to E x V (chaos), calculated using BLOSUM62-based TCRdist between CDR3 peptides within each V-J. Welch's t-statistics and random forest reduced around 510 V-J features to 10 to 15, which were used in a naive Bayes classifier (R e1071). TCRdb applied fastp at Q25 and MiXCR to the public reads, then kept only in-frame beta chains. Entries are consolidated by CDR3 protein sequence, retaining the most common genes and DNA. TCRdb, rather than the study authors, made the V and J calls. The sample data list 600,000 or so distinct CDR3 sequences, and around 45% of these were observed just once. Of the sample, about 7.8% falls within the top ten clones.

Recombination connected TRBV6-6 to TRBJ1-1; the D gene is not confidently resolved. Material for sequencing was peripheral blood or thyroid tissue (not recorded which). The TCR was taken from a woman under 30 with Graves' hyperthyroidism. Donor details come from another sample of the same person, matched by shared clones. In nucleotides, the sequence is TGTGCCAGCAGTTACCCCGACACTGAAGCTTTCTTT. Its amino acids are CASSYPDTEAFF.